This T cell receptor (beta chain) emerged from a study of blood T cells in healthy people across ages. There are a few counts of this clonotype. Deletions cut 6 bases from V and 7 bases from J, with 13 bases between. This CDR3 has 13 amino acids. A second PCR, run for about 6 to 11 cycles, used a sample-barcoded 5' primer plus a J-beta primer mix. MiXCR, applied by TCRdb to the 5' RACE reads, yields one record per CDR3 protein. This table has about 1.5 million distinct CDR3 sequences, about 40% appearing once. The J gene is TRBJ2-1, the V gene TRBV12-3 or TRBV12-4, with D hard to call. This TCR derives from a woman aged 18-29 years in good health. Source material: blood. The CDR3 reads CASSVGYGNEQFF. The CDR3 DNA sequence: TGTGCCAGCAGCGTGGGTTACGGGAATGAGCAGTTCTTC.